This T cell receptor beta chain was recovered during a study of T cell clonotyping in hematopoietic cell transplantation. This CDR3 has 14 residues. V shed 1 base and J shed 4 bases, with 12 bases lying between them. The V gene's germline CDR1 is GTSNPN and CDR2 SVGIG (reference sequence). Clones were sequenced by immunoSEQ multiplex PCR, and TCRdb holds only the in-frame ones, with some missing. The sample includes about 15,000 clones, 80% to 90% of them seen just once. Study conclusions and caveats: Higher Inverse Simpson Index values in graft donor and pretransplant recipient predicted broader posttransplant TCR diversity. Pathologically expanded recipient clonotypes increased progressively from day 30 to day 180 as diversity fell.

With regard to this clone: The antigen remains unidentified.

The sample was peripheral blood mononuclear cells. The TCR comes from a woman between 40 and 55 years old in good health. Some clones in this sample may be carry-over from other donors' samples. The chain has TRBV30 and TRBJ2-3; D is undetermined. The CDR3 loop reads CAWSGALGPDTQYF. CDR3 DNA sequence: TGTGCCTGGAGTGGAGCCCTAGGGCCAGATACGCAGTATTTT.